This TCR beta chain was profiled in a study of T cell responses to AZD1222 COVID-19 vaccine. The CDR3 extends over 11 amino acids. In germline, CDR1 is DFQATT, CDR2 SNEGSKA (reference sequence). V dropped 6 bases and J dropped 6 bases, with 11 bases sitting between them. Overall study results and limits: At baseline, just six or seven AZD1222 recipients tested seropositive. White British people made up most donors, females outnumbered males, and clonal diversity was possibly underestimated. Spike as a whole was targeted by vaccine-associated CD4 TCRs, dominant at 160-218 and 743-854. Researchers took repertoire samples only after the peak T cell response had come.

About this clone: Its antigen remains unknown.

Produced via immunoSEQ multiplex PCR; TCRdb's table is partial and in-frame only. The data contain about 140,000 clones, 92% of them singletons. The TCR sequence derives from an adult in good health. V gene TRBV20-1 combines with J gene TRBJ1-2, with TRBD1 as a possible D gene (5 bases). Specimen: peripheral blood, collected on day 0 of AZD1222 vaccination. The CDR3 sequence is CSAGTDHGYTF. CDR3 in DNA: TGCAGTGCCGGGACGGACCATGGCTACACCTTC.